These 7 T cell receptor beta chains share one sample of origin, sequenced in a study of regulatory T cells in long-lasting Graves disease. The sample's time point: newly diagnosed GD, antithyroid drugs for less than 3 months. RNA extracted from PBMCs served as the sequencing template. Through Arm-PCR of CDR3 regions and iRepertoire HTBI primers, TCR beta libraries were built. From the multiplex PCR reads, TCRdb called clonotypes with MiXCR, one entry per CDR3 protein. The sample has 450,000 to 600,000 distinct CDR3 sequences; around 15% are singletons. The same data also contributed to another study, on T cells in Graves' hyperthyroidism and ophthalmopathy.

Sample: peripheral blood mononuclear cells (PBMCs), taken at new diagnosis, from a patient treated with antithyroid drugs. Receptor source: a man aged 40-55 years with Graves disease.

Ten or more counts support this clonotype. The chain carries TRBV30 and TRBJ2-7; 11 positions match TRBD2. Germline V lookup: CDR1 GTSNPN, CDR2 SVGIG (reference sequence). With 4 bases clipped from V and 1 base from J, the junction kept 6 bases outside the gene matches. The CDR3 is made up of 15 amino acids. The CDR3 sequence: CAWKRGTSGSYEQYF. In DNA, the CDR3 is TGTGCCTGGAAACGAGGGACTAGCGGTTCCTACGAGCAGTACTTC.

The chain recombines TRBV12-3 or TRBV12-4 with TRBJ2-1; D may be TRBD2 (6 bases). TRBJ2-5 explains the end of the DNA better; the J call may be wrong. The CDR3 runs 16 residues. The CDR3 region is CASSFSGAGSQETQYF. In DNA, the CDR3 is TGTGCCAGCAGTTTCTCAGGAGCGGGTTCCCAAGAGACCCAGTACTTC.

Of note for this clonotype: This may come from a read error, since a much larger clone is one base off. The CDR3 DNA follows: TGCAGTGCCCTGGGGCTAGCGGGCCGTCAGTACGAGCAGTACTTC. Its translation is CSALGLAGRQYEQYF. This sequence joins TRBV20-1 and TRBJ2-7; 8 bases are shared with TRBD2. Germline CDR1 and CDR2: DFQATT and SNEGSKA (reference sequence). The CDR3 sequence is 15 residues long. J lost 4 bases, V lost 6 bases, and 14 bases had no gene match.

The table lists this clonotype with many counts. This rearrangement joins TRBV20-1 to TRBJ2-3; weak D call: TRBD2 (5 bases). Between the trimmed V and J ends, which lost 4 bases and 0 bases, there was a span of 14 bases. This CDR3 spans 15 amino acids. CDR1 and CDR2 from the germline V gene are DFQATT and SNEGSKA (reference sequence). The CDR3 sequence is CSAKVASRSTDTQYF. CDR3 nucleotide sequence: TGCAGTGCTAAAGTGGCTAGCAGAAGCACAGATACGCAGTATTTT.

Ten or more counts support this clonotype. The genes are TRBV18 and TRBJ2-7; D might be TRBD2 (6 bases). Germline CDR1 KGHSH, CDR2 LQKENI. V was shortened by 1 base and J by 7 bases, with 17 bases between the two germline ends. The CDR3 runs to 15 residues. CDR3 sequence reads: CASSPLTSYNGEQYF. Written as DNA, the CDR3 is TGTGCCAGCTCACCACTCACTAGCTATAATGGGGAGCAGTACTTC.

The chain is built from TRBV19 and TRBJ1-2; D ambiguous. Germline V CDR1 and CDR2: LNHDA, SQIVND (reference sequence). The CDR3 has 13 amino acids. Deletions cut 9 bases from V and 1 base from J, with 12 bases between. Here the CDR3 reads CASRKDGNYGYTF. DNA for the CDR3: TGTGCCAGCAGGAAAGACGGTAACTATGGCTACACCTTC.

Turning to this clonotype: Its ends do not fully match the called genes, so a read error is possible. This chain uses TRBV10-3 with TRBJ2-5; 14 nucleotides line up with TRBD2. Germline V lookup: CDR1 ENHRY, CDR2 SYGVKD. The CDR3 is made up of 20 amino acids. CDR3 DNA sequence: TGTGCCAGCAGTTATATCCCCCCCCCGGGACTAGCGGGAGCCCAAGAGACCCAGTACTTC. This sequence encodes CASSYIPPPGLAGAQETQYF.